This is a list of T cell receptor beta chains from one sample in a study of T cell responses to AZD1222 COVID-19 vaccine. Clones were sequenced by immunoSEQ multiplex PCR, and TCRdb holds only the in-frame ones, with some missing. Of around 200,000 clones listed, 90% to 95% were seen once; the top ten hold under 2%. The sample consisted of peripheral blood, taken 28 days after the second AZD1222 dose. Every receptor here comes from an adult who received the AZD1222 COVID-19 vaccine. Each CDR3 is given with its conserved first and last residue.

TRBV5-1 CASSLGGRVIDEQFF
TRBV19 CASSRGLGSYEQYF
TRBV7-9 CASSLAELAGEYEQYF
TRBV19 CASSRVGQGIPGELFF
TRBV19 CASSIAGGSNLGELFF
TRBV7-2 CASSYRPDQPQHF
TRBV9 CASGAGTNNQPQHF
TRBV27 CASSPGHLIYEQYF
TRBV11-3 CASSVGQGSSYNEQFF
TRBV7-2 CASSLVAGRAFF
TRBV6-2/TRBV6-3 CASSYIVLGSSWGWPQHF
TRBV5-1 CASSGVTMEHRNGYTF
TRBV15 CATREYSGNTIYF
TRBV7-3 CASSPPGPYYGYTF
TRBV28 CASSAGNVVTEAFF
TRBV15 CATSRAQRVEAFF
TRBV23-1 CASSHFDTSYEQYF
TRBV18 CASSRTGGNTDTQYF
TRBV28 CASSLTVGDINEKLFF
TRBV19 CASSFGGSFTEAFF
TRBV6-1 CASSEAPSPGSQPQHF
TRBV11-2 CASNLDGRGTDTQYF
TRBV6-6 CASRRFPEDLVGSEKLFF
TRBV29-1 CSFYRTGGRTEAFF
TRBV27 CASSSTGHLYGYTF
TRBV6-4 CACSDGGANNSPLHF
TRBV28 CASSLRQEDRVNSPLHF
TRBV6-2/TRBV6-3 CASSYRNEQFF
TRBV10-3 CAIRRAGTMNTEAFF
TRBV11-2 CASSTIQGDTEAFF
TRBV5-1 CASSLDSSGRPTDTQYF
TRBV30 CAWSYGDSRYEQYF
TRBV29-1 CSVWASDGTASNEQFF
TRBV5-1 CASSLVVAGELFF
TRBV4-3 CASSPWTVSNEKLFF
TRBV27 CASSPGAGTGSYEQYF
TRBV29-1 CSVGGQLYNTEAFF
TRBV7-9 CASSSEIYNEQFF
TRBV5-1 CASSLTGTSGGNEQFF
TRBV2 CASSLTGVIYGYTF
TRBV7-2 CASSLEVRASRSNEQFF
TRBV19 CASSIEVGRPGTGELFF
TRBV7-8 CASSLVPAGLNTEAFF
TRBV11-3 CASSPRQYNSPLHF
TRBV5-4 CASSRRDRIYEQYF
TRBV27 CASSLRQGNTIYF
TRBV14 CASSPTTGAGNTIYF
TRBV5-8 CASSWLTYRGSNQPQHF
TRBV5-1 CASSLVGEKNSPLHF
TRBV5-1 CASSLAARSGYTF
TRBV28 CASSLRGTANYGYTF
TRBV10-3 CAISEGYRGFDMNTEAFF